This TCR beta chain was recorded in a study of T cell responses to AZD1222 COVID-19 vaccine. Background on the study: The study pooled second doses at about 4 or about 12 weeks.

The CDR3 extends over 14 amino acids. Germline CDR1 SGHTA, CDR2 FQGNSA. V was trimmed by 3 bases and J by 4 bases, leaving 9 bases between them. With respect to this clone: The antigen remains unidentified.

Using immunoSEQ multiplex PCR, the repertoire was profiled, and TCRdb retains in-frame clones only, with some absent. In the table there are over 100,000 clones, around 90% of which are singletons. Study conclusions and caveats: Spike-specific TCR breadth and depth both grew after two AZD1222 doses.

This sample comprised peripheral blood, obtained on day 0 of AZD1222 vaccination. This TCR derives from an adult in good health. The chain employs TRBV7-2 and TRBJ2-2; the D call may be TRBD1 or TRBD2 (5 bases each). The CDR3 DNA reads TGTGCCAGCAGCTTTAAGGGGACCACCGGGGAGCTGTTTTTT. Protein product: CASSFKGTTGELFF.